The 9 T cell receptor beta chains below were found in one sample sequenced in a study of CD8 T cells in Susac syndrome. After extraction with the RNeasy kit, about 0.45 to 1 ug of the RNA was reverse transcribed using random hexamers. One entry per CDR3 protein, called by TCRdb with MiXCR from the immunoSEQ multiplex PCR reads. In the table there are some 180,000 distinct CDR3 sequences, over 75% of which are singletons. Sample: CD4+ T cells from PBMCs. Source of these receptors: a human donor with Susac syndrome.

This chain links TRBV12-3 or TRBV12-4 with TRBJ2-1; TRBD2 aligns across 8 bases. This CDR3 is 16 amino acids long. The junction had 5 bases not matched to a gene; V was cut back by 1 base and J by 3 bases. CDR3 amino acids: CASSLGALAVYNEQFF. The DNA of the CDR3 is TGTGCCAGCAGTTTAGGTGCACTAGCGGTCTACAATGAGCAGTTCTTC.

The V and J genes are TRBV2 and TRBJ2-7; D might be TRBD1 (6 bases). Deletions cut 10 bases from V and 5 bases from J, with 15 bases between. This CDR3 is built from 12 residues. The V gene's germline CDR1 is SNHLY and CDR2 FYNNEI. CDR3: CATREQGDEQYF. In DNA, the CDR3 is TGTGCCACCAGAGAACAGGGTGACGAGCAGTACTTC.

The chain links TRBV15 to TRBJ2-7; D gene unclear. Trimming removed 1 base at V and 3 bases at J, with 10 bases between. This CDR3 has 14 amino acids. CDR1 and CDR2 (germline): LNHNV, YYDKDF (reference sequence). CDR3 protein: CATSRVGSRYEQYF. The CDR3 coding sequence is TGTGCCACCAGCAGAGTTGGCTCACGCTACGAGCAGTACTTC.

A few counts support this clonotype. This chain's CDR3 is CASSGQRDSYEQYF. The DNA of the CDR3 is TGTGCCAGCTCGGGTCAGCGGGATTCCTACGAGCAGTACTTC. This chain uses TRBV7-2 with TRBJ2-7; 7 nucleotides match TRBD2. Unmatched junction bases numbered 8, after V lost 8 bases and J lost 1 base. There are 14 residues in the CDR3. CDR1 is SGHTA, CDR2 FQGNSA, per germline.

V is TRBV2 and J is TRBJ2-5, with 7 bases that match TRBD1. J gave up 4 bases and V 4 bases, and 3 bases lay outside the gene matches. The CDR3 has 13 residues. Germline V lookup: CDR1 SNHLY, CDR2 FYNNEI. CDR3 DNA sequence: TGTGCCAGCAGTGGACAGGGTAGAGAGACCCAGTACTTC. Its translation: CASSGQGRETQYF.

V and J are TRBV5-1 and TRBJ1-1, with D maybe TRBD1 (5 bases). V lost 0 bases and J 0 bases, leaving 15 bases between the germline ends. The CDR3 sequence is 17 residues long. Germline V gene data show CDR1 as SGHRS and CDR2 as YFSETQ. The CDR3 DNA is TGCGCCAGCAGCTTGGCCGCACCTGACAGAGTGAACACTGAAGCTTTCTTT. The encoded protein is CASSLAAPDRVNTEAFF.

The gene calls are TRBV3-1 and TRBJ1-5; D is uncertain. CDR1 and CDR2 (germline): LGHDT, YNNKEL (reference sequence). The V gene lost 1 base and the J gene lost 9 bases, with 7 bases spanning the gap. The CDR3 consists of 12 residues. In DNA form, the CDR3 reads TGTGCCAGCAGCCAAGGGATTTCGCCCCAGCATTTT. Amino acid sequence: CASSQGISPQHF.

This sequence joins TRBV20-1 and TRBJ2-7; D ambiguous. Trimming pared 6 bases from V and 0 bases from J, leaving 15 bases between. Germline V gene sequence: CDR1 DFQATT, CDR2 SNEGSKA (reference sequence). The CDR3 runs to 14 residues. Written as DNA, the CDR3 is TGCAGTGCCAAGGGATTTGATAACTCCTACGAGCAGTACTTC. Its translation is CSAKGFDNSYEQYF.

The chain uses TRBV7-9 and TRBJ1-6; 8 bases align to TRBD1. This CDR3 comprises 15 residues. The germline V gene has CDR1 SEHNR and CDR2 FQNEAQ (reference sequence). V lost 4 bases to trimming and J lost 7 bases; unmatched junction nucleotides: 6. Written as DNA, the CDR3 is TGTGCCAGCAGCTGGGGACAGGCAGACAATTCACCCCTCCACTTT. Amino acid sequence: CASSWGQADNSPLHF.